This record looks at one T cell receptor beta chain sequence and its context. Its target is not known. Surgery without prior neoadjuvant therapy was the treatment of the selected pancreatic ductal adenocarcinoma patients. Some clones are missing from TCRdb's copy, which holds only in-frame ones; the method was immunoSEQ multiplex PCR. The sample holds 97,000 or so clones, about 96% seen once. This record belongs to a study of T cells in pancreatic ductal adenocarcinoma. The study, taken as a whole, reports: Mean clonality was approximately 0.12 in tumors and 0.07 to 0.075 in blood, not significantly different. Comparisons of tumor and blood clonality may show falsely lower tumor diversity. Unique clonotypes were around 7.6-fold more numerous in blood than in tumor.

Material: PBMCs. The TCR originated in a human donor with pancreatic ductal adenocarcinoma.

The CDR3 coding sequence is TGTGCCAGCAGACCATTAGCGAACACCGGGGAGCTGTTTTTT. Its translation is CASRPLANTGELFF. The rearrangement joins TRBV7-8 to TRBJ2-2; D remains ambiguous. Per the germline V gene, CDR1 is SGHVS and CDR2 is FQNEAQ. This CDR3 is built from 14 residues. Between the trimmed V and J ends, which lost 6 bases and 0 bases, there was a span of 8 bases.